This TCR beta chain was documented in a study of T cell responses to AZD1222 COVID-19 vaccine. General observations from the study: Spike-specific TCR breadth and depth went up after people got two AZD1222 doses. Donors were chiefly white British, with a greater number of females, and clonal diversity was perhaps underestimated.

The CDR3 runs to 17 residues. With V trimmed by 5 bases and J by 0 bases, 8 bases remained unmatched. The germline CDR1 and CDR2 sequences are LNHNV and YYDKDF (reference sequence). Concerning this clone itself: The antigen remains undetermined.

TCRdb's table, derived via immunoSEQ multiplex PCR, lists solely in-frame clones and lacks some. The sample holds roughly 200,000 clones; almost 95% are singletons and the top ten take 1% to 1.5%. The TCR sequence derives from an adult in good health. The sequencing here drew on peripheral blood, taken on day 0 of AZD1222 vaccination. This sequence joins TRBV15 and TRBJ2-7; 12 bases agree with TRBD2. The CDR3 DNA reads TGTGCCACCAGCCGCAGGACTAGCGGGGCCAGCTCCTACGAGCAGTACTTC. It codes for CATSRRTSGASSYEQYF. The whole variable domain, filled in from reference TRBV15 and TRBJ2-7, reads DAMVIQNPRYQVTQFGKPVTLSCSQTLNHNVMYWYQQKSSQAPKLLFHYYDKDFNNEADTPDNFQSRRPNTSFCFLDIRSPGLGDTAMYLCATSRRTSGASSYEQYFGPGTRLTVT.